This TCR beta chain is drawn from a study of cytomegalovirus exposure and HLA in healthy donors. Primers for the PCR totalled 60 Vbeta and 13 Jbeta. Here immunoSEQ multiplex PCR was the method, and the copy in TCRdb shows in-frame clones only, minus some. The data show 100,000 to 150,000 clones, roughly 85% seen once. The germline CDR1 and CDR2 sequences are SGHTA and FQGNSA. Trimming removed 2 bases at V and 0 bases at J, with 5 bases between. The CDR3 totals 15 residues. A note on this clone: Its antigen is not identified.

Study-wide results and limits: Cytomegalovirus-associated TCR beta chains were listed, numbering roughly 150.

The rearrangement joins TRBV7-2 to TRBJ2-6; D is unclear. The TCR sequence derives from a man aged 18 to 29 in good health and CMV-seropositive. Sequenced: PBMCs. Here the CDR3 reads CASSLLSSGANVLTF. The CDR3 DNA sequence: TGTGCCAGCAGCTTACTGAGCTCTGGGGCCAACGTCCTGACTTTC.